These 20 T cell receptor beta chains share one sample of origin, sequenced in a study of blood T cell repertoires in COVID-19. This table comes from immunoSEQ multiplex PCR, and its TCRdb copy is limited to in-frame clones, with some not included. The repertoire includes fewer than 350,000 clones, 65% to 90% of them detected once, and around 4.2% sits in the top ten. Input material: PBMCs or T cells enriched from blood (not recorded which). These receptor sequences come from a woman aged 40 to 49 with acute COVID-19.

The chain has TRBV7-2 and TRBJ1-2; tentative D call: TRBD1 (5 bases). V was clipped by 5 bases and J by 2 bases, with 15 bases between them. The CDR3 covers 15 residues. Looked up from germline, CDR1 is SGHTA and CDR2 is FQGNSA. The CDR3 reads CASSPYDSPNYGYTF. CDR3 nucleotides: TGTGCCAGCAGCCCGTATGACAGTCCAAACTATGGCTACACCTTC.

V usage is TRBV14 and J usage is TRBJ1-4; D is undetermined. Deletions cut 1 base from V and 8 bases from J, with 32 bases between. The CDR3 is 21 residues long. Germline V gives CDR1 SGHDN, CDR2 FVKESK. The CDR3 loop is CASSQVRVPFKIETTGEKLFF. The CDR3 DNA sequence: TGTGCCAGCAGCCAAGTCCGAGTACCGTTTAAGATAGAGACTACCGGGGAAAAACTGTTTTTT.

This chain links TRBV2 with TRBJ2-7; tentative D call: TRBD1 (6 bases). CDR1 is SNHLY and CDR2 is FYNNEI in the germline V gene. Trimming cost V 8 bases and J 6 bases, with 23 bases left between them. This CDR3 region has 15 residues. CDR3 residues: CASRRTAAPNSEQYF. Written as DNA, the CDR3 is TGTGCCAGCCGACGGACAGCTGCCCCCAATTCCGAGCAGTACTTC.

This clone has just one count. This chain uses TRBV19 with TRBJ2-3; 7 nucleotides agree with TRBD1. Germline V gives CDR1 LNHDA, CDR2 SQIVND (reference sequence). V was clipped by 5 bases and J by 1 base; unmatched bases: 12. CDR3 length equals 17 residues. The CDR3 reads CASSLRDSLFGTDTQYF. In nucleotides, the CDR3 is TGTGCCAGTAGTCTTCGGGACAGCTTGTTTGGCACAGATACGCAGTATTTT.

The rearrangement uses TRBV6-2 or TRBV6-3 and TRBJ2-1, with D perhaps matching TRBD1 (5 bases). V shed 2 bases and J shed 9 bases, with 14 bases lying between them. CDR3 length equals 14 residues. Germline lookup yields CDR1 MNHEY and CDR2 SVGEGT. The CDR3 region is CASSYVGPKSEQFF. DNA for the CDR3: TGTGCCAGCAGTTACGTGGGGCCGAAGAGTGAGCAGTTCTTC.

The chain recombines TRBV13 with TRBJ1-1; D is uncertain. Germline V gene data show CDR1 as PRHDT and CDR2 as FYEKMQ (reference sequence). This CDR3 comprises 16 residues. The ends were cut back, 4 bases at V and 3 bases at J, with 18 bases in the middle. DNA for the CDR3: TGTGCCAGCAGCTCATTAGGAGAGCAGTCAGACACTGAAGCTTTCTTT. It specifies CASSSLGEQSDTEAFF.

This clone was detected once. The chain recombines TRBV28 with TRBJ1-1, with D unclear. The CDR3 length is 16 residues. V was cut by 4 bases and J by 1 base, with 16 bases left in between. Germline V gene data show CDR1 as MDHEN and CDR2 as SYDVKM. CDR3 sequence reads: CASSSKLRNRNTEAFF. CDR3 DNA sequence: TGTGCCAGCAGTTCCAAATTGAGAAACAGGAACACTGAAGCTTTCTTT.

The genes are TRBV4-3 and TRBJ2-7, with a weak D call TRBD1 (6 bases). The V gene's germline CDR1 is LGHNA and CDR2 YSLEER. Deletions cut 0 bases from V and 9 bases from J, with 21 bases between. The CDR3 is made up of 16 amino acids. The CDR3 region has the DNA TGCGCCAGCAGCCAAGATCTTGCAAAAACCCGGGACACGCAGTACTTC. Protein product: CASSQDLAKTRDTQYF.

This chain connects TRBV5-1 to TRBJ1-4, with D uncertain. V gave up 2 bases and J gave up 8 bases, with 7 bases separating them. Germline V gene sequence: CDR1 SGHRS, CDR2 YFSETQ. CDR3 length equals 12 residues. This CDR3 reads CASSLSGEKLFF. In DNA, the CDR3 is TGCGCCAGCAGCTTAAGTGGCGAAAAACTGTTTTTT. The whole variable domain, filled in from reference TRBV5-1 and TRBJ1-4, reads KAGVTQTPRYLIKTRGQQVTLSCSPISGHRSVSWYQQTPGQGLQFLFEYFSETQRNKGNFPGRFSGRQFSNSRSEMNVSTLELGDSALYLCASSLSGEKLFFGSGTQLSVL.

The CDR3 sequence: CASIYPGQGSVGRETQYF. The CDR3 bases are TGTGCCAGCATCTACCCGGGACAGGGTAGTGTCGGAAGAGAGACCCAGTACTTC. The chain combines TRBV5-8 with TRBJ2-5, with 9 bases fitting TRBD1. This CDR3 spans 18 amino acids. Germline V gene data show CDR1 as SGHTS and CDR2 as YDEGEE. V was clipped by 6 bases and J by 4 bases; unmatched bases: 19.

The chain couples TRBV9 to TRBJ2-3; 13 positions match TRBD2. The trim removed 4 bases at V and 5 bases at J, leaving 7 bases unmatched. The CDR3 consists of 16 residues. Per germline, CDR1 SGDLS and CDR2 YYNGEE. CDR3 sequence: CASSTRTSGSLDTQYF. The CDR3 DNA sequence: TGTGCCAGCAGCACCCGGACTAGCGGGAGTTTAGATACGCAGTATTTT. Full variable domain (remainder filled in from reference TRBV9 and TRBJ2-3): DSGVTQTPKHLITATGQRVTLRCSPRSGDLSVYWYQQSLDQGLQFLIQYYNGEERAKGNILERFSAQQFPDLHSELNLSSLELGDSALYFCASSTRTSGSLDTQYFGPGTRLTVL.

The J gene is TRBJ1-4, the V gene TRBV27; D may be TRBD1 (5 bases). From germline, CDR1 is MNHEY and CDR2 SMNVEV (reference sequence). The germline V and J ends were trimmed by 1 base and 3 bases, with 15 bases remaining between them. The CDR3 runs to 17 residues. The CDR3, as DNA: TGTGCCAGCAGTTTATATGAAGTGACAGCACCTAATGAAAAACTGTTTTTT. Its protein product is CASSLYEVTAPNEKLFF.

The rearrangement joins TRBV7-2 to TRBJ2-1, with 8 positions matching TRBD2. J was trimmed by 6 bases and V by 0 bases; bases with no gene match: 16. The CDR3 sequence is 19 residues long. Germline V gene lookup returns CDR1 SGHTA and CDR2 FQGNSA. CDR3 in DNA: TGTGCCAGCAGCTTAGCTGGTATTGCGGGAGGTAGTTCAGGCAATGAGCAGTTCTTC. Translation gives CASSLAGIAGGSSGNEQFF.

This chain connects TRBV4-3 to TRBJ2-1; 7 bases line up with TRBD2. Germline V lookup: CDR1 LGHNA, CDR2 YSLEER. This CDR3 spans 19 amino acids. With V trimmed by 1 base and J by 6 bases, 18 bases remained unmatched. CDR3 sequence reads: CASSQGQNTRAREFNEQFF. The CDR3 DNA is TGCGCCAGCAGCCAAGGACAAAATACTCGAGCGCGGGAGTTCAATGAGCAGTTCTTC.

This chain uses TRBV19 with TRBJ2-5, with 9 bases that match TRBD2. CDR1 and CDR2 from the germline V gene are LNHDA and SQIVND (reference sequence). Trimming cost V 3 bases and J 12 bases; bases outside gene matches: 11. This CDR3 is built from 14 residues. The CDR3 DNA follows: TGTGCCAGTAGTATGACCGGGACTAGCAACCTCGAGTACTTC. This sequence encodes CASSMTGTSNLEYF.

The chain links TRBV5-4 to TRBJ2-7, with 8 nucleotides matching TRBD1. Germline lookup yields CDR1 SGHNT and CDR2 YYREEE (reference sequence). The CDR3 runs 15 residues. The J segment lost 0 bases and the V segment lost 5 bases, leaving 7 bases of the junction unmatched. CDR3 in amino acids: CASRPGGRSSYEQYF. The CDR3 DNA reads TGTGCCAGCAGGCCAGGGGGCCGAAGCTCCTACGAGCAGTACTTC.

This clone showed up just once. This chain connects TRBV2 to TRBJ1-5; D unresolved. The germline V and J ends were trimmed by 6 bases and 4 bases, with 16 bases remaining between them. The CDR3 covers 15 residues. Germline V CDR1 and CDR2: SNHLY, FYNNEI. The chain's CDR3 is CASSLNSTYNQPQHF. The CDR3 nucleotides read TGTGCCAGCAGCCTCAACAGTACCTATAATCAGCCCCAGCATTTT.

This clone has more than one count but fewer than ten. The CDR3 reads CASSRGRWADTQYF. The CDR3 DNA sequence: TGCGCCAGCAGCCGGGGGAGGTGGGCAGATACGCAGTATTTT. The V gene is TRBV4-3, the J gene TRBJ2-3; D is perhaps TRBD2 (6 bases). Per germline, CDR1 LGHNA and CDR2 YSLEER. The V end lost 4 bases, the J end lost 4 bases, and 12 bases lay between the germline ends. The CDR3 runs 14 residues.

V usage is TRBV27 and J usage is TRBJ1-1; D is uncertain. The ends were cut back, 6 bases at V and 0 bases at J, with 17 bases in the middle. The CDR3 runs 16 residues. Germline V gives CDR1 MNHEY, CDR2 SMNVEV (reference sequence). The CDR3 is CASSYRRESMNTEAFF. DNA of the CDR3: TGTGCCAGCAGCTACCGACGGGAATCTATGAACACTGAAGCTTTCTTT.

This chain joins TRBV6-2 or TRBV6-3 and TRBJ2-3; the match to TRBD2 covers 9 bases. Germline assignment: CDR1 MNHEY and CDR2 SVGEGT. The CDR3 runs to 16 residues. Germline trimming cut 5 bases from V and 6 bases from J; bases unmatched to any gene: 12. CDR3 loop: CASSHYRTSEGDTQYF. The DNA of the CDR3 is TGTGCCAGCAGTCACTATCGGACTAGCGAGGGGGATACGCAGTATTTT.